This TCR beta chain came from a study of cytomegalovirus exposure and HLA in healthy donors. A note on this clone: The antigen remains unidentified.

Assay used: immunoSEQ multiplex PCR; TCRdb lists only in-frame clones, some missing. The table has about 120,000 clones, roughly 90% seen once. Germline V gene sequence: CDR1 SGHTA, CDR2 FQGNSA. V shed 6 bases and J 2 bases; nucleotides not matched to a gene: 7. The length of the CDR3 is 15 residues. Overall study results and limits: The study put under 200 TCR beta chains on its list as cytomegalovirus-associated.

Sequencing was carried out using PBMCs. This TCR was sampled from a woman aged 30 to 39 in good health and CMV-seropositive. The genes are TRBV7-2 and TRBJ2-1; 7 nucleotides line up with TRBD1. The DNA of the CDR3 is TGTGCCAGCAGACAAACAGGGGAACCCTACAATGAGCAGTTCTTC. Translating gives CASRQTGEPYNEQFF.